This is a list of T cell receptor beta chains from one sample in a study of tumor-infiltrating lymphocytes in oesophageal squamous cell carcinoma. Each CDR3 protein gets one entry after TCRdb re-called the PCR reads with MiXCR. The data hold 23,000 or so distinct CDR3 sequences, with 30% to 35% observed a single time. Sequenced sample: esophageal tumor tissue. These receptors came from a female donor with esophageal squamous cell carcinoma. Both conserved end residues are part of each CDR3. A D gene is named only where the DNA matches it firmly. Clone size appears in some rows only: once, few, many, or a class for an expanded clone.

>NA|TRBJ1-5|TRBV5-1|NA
CASRRDYNQPQHF
TGCGCCAGCAGGCGGGACTACAATCAGCCCCAGCATTTT
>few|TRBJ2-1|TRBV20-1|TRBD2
CSVSGRTYEQFF
TGCAGTGTGAGCGGGAGAACCTACGAGCAGTTCTTC
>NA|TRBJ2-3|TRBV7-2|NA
CASSFRPNHDTQYF
TGTGCCAGCAGCTTCCGTCCGAACCACGATACGCAGTATTTT
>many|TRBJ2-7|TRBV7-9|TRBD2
CASSLGLAGGYEQYF
TGTGCCAGCAGCTTAGGGCTAGCGGGAGGGTATGAGCAGTACTTC
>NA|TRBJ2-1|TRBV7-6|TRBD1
CASSLTGGRGNEQFF
TGTGCTAGCAGCTTAACAGGGGGCCGGGGCAATGAGCAGTTCTTC
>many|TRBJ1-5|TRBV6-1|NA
CASSLFNSNQPQHF
TGTGCCAGCAGCCTCTTCAATAGCAATCAGCCCCAGCATTTT
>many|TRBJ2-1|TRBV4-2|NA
CASSHSQSSYNEQFF
TGTGCCAGCAGCCATTCTCAGAGCTCCTACAATGAGCAGTTCTTC
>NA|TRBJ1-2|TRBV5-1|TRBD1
CASSLGQTSYGYTF
TGCGCCAGCAGCCTGGGACAGACTTCCTATGGCTACACCTTC
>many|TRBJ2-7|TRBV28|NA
CASSSAGPLIVSREQYF
TGTGCCAGCAGTTCGGCGGGACCTCTAATTGTATCGCGCGAGCAGTACTTC
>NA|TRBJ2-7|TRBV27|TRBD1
CASSPDRVTLSEQYF
TGTGCCAGCAGTCCCGACAGGGTGACCCTAAGCGAGCAGTACTTC
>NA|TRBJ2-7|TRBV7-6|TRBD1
CASSRDRDYYNEQYF
TGTGCCAGCAGCCGGGACAGGGACTACTACAATGAGCAGTACTTC
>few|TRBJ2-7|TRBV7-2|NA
CASSYHYEQYF
TGTGCCAGCAGCTACCACTACGAGCAGTACTTC
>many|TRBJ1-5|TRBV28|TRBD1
CASGSLRTGFNQPQHF
TGTGCCAGCGGTTCCCTACGGACAGGGTTTAATCAGCCCCAGCATTTT
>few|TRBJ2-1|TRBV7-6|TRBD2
CASSLFSGSYNEQFF
TGTGCTAGCAGCTTATTTAGCGGGAGTTACAATGAGCAGTTCTTC
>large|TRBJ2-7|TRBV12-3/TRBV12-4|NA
CASSFGSGQSYEQYF
TGTGCCAGCAGTTTCGGCTCAGGGCAGTCCTACGAGCAGTACTTC
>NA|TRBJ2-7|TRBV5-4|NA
CASSLASEQYF
TGTGCCAGCAGCTTGGCATCCGAGCAGTACTTC
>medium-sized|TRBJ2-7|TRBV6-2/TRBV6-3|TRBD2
CASSYSISGSREQYF
TGTGCCAGCAGTTACTCGATTAGCGGGAGCCGTGAGCAGTACTTC
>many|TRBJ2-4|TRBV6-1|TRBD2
CASSSAGGLVEQYF
TGTGCCAGCAGTTCAGCGGGAGGGTTGGTTGAGCAGTACTTC
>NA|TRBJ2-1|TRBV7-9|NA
CASSPSSETQFF
TGTGCCAGCAGCCCCAGTTCAGAGACCCAGTTCTTC
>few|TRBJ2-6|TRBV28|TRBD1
CASSFDRGGF
TGTGCCAGCAGTTTTGACAGGGGGGGGTTC
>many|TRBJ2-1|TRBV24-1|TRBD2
CATRMGLAGNNEQFF
TGTGCCACCAGAATGGGACTAGCGGGGAACAATGAGCAGTTCTTC
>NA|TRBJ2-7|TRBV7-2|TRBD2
CASSSRGLAVGYEQYF
TGTGCCAGCAGCAGCCGGGGACTAGCGGTTGGCTACGAGCAGTACTTC
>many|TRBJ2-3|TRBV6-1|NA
CASSEAHLPPADTQYF
TGTGCCAGCAGTGAAGCGCATCTTCCCCCCGCAGATACGCAGTATTTT
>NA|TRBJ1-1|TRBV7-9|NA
CASSLGFGNTEAFF
TGTGCCAGCAGCTTGGGCTTCGGGAACACTGAAGCTTTCTTT
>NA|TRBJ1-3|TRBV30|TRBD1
CAWDWDSSGNTIYF
TGTGCCTGGGACTGGGACAGCTCTGGAAACACCATATATTTT
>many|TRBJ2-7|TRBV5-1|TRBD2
CASSWGLADDDHEQYF
TGCGCCAGCAGCTGGGGACTAGCGGACGACGACCACGAGCAGTACTTC
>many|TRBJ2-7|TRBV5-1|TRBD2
CASSLLAGYEQYF
TGCGCCAGCAGCTTGCTAGCGGGGTACGAGCAGTACTTC
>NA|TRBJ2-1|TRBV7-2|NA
CASSDRYERFF
TGTGCCAGCAGCGACCGCTACGAGCGGTTCTTC
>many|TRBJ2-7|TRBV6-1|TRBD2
CASKPPLAGGSYEQYF
TGTGCCAGCAAACCCCCGCTAGCGGGAGGTTCCTACGAGCAGTACTTC
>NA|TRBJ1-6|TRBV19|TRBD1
CASSDPGQGTNSPLHF
TGTGCCAGTAGTGACCCGGGACAGGGTACCAATTCACCCCTCCACTTT
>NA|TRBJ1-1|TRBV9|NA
CASSVDGQANTEAFF
TGTGCCAGCAGCGTAGATGGACAAGCAAACACTGAAGCTTTCTTT
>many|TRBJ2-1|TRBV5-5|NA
CASSLDFFPYNEQFF
TGTGCCAGCAGCTTGGATTTTTTCCCCTACAATGAGCAGTTCTTC
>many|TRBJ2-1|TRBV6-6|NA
CASSYQGQGNEQFF
TGTGCCAGCAGTTACCAGGGCCAGGGCAATGAGCAGTTCTTC
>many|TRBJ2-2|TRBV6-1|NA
CASTPGVAVTGELFF
TGTGCCAGCACCCCTGGGGTAGCGGTGACCGGGGAGCTGTTTTTT
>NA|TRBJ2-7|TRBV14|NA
CASSQGTSSYNEQYF
TGTGCCAGCAGCCAAGGTACCAGCTCCTACAATGAGCAGTACTTC
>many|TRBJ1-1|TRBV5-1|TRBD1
CASSRTTGANTEAFF
TGCGCCAGCAGCAGGACGACAGGGGCCAACACTGAAGCTTTCTTT
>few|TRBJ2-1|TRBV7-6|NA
CASSFSAGNEQFF
TGTGCTAGCAGCTTCTCGGCTGGCAATGAGCAGTTCTTC
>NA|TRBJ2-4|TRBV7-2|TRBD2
CASSPHVAGVAKNIQYF
TGTGCCAGCAGCCCGCACGTAGCGGGAGTAGCCAAAAACATTCAGTACTTC
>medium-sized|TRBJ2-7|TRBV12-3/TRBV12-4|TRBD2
CASSFAREIHEQYF
TGTGCCAGCAGTTTTGCGCGGGAGATACACGAGCAGTACTTC
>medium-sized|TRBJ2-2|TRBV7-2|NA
CASSFLAGTGELFF
TGTGCCAGCAGCTTCCTAGCTGGCACCGGGGAGCTGTTTTTT
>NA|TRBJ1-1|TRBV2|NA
CASSGRQPNTEAFF
TGTGCCAGCAGTGGCAGACAGCCGAACACTGAAGCTTTCTTT
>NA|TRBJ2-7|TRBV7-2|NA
CASSLDGGTYEQYF
TGTGCCAGCAGCTTAGATGGCGGCACCTACGAGCAGTACTTC
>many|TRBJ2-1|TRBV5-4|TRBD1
CASSPKQGVFNNEQFF
TGTGCCAGCAGCCCCAAGCAGGGGGTCTTCAACAATGAGCAGTTCTTC
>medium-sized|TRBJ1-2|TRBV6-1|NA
CASSERKSYGYTF
TGTGCCAGCAGTGAACGCAAATCCTATGGCTACACCTTC
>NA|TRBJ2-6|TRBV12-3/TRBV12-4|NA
CASSLASSGANVLTF
TGTGCCAGCAGTTTAGCTTCCTCTGGGGCCAACGTCCTGACTTTC
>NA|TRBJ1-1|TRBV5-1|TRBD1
CASSLASTGMNTEAFF
TGCGCCAGCAGCTTGGCCTCGACAGGGATGAACACTGAAGCTTTCTTT
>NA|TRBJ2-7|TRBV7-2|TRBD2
CASSLGAGVRSYEQYF
TGTGCCAGCAGCTTAGGGGCGGGAGTTCGGTCCTACGAGCAGTACTTC
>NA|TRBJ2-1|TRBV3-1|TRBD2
CASSQGTSGFFF
TGTGCCAGCAGCCAAGGGACTAGCGGTTTCTTCTTC
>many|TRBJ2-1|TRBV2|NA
CASSEASRGWHEQFF
TGTGCCAGCAGTGAGGCATCAAGAGGGTGGCATGAGCAGTTCTTC
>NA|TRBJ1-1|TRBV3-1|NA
CASSRDLTVNTEAFF
TGTGCCAGCAGCCGGGATTTGACAGTGAACACTGAAGCTTTCTTT
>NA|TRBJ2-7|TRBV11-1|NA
CASSQGMSYNEQYF
TGTGCCAGCAGCCAGGGCATGTCATACAATGAGCAGTACTTC